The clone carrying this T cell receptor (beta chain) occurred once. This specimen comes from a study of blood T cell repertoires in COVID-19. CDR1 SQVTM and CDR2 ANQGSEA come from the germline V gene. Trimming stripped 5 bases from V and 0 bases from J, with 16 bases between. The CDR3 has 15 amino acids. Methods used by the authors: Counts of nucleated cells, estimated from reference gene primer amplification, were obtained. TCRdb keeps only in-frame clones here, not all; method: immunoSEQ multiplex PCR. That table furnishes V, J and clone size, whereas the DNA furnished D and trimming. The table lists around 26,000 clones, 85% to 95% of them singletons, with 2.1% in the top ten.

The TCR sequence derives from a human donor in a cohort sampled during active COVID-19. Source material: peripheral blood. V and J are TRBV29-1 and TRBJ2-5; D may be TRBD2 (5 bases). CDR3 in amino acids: CSVSPSGKYQETQYF. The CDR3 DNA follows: TGCAGCGTTTCGCCGTCCGGGAAGTACCAAGAGACCCAGTACTTC.